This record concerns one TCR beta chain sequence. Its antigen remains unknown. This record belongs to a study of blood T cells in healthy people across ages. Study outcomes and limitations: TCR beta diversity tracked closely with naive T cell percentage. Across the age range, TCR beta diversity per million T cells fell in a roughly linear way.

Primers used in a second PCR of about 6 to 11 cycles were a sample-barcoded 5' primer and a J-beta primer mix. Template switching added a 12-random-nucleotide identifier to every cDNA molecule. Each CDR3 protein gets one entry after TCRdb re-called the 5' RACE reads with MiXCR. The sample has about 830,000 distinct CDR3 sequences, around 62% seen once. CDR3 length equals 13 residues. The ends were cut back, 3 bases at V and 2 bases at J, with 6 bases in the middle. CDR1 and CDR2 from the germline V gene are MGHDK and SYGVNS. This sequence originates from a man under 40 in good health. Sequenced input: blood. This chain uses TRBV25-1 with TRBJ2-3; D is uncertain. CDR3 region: CASSDQNTDTQYF. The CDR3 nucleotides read TGTGCCAGCAGTGATCAGAACACAGATACGCAGTATTTT.